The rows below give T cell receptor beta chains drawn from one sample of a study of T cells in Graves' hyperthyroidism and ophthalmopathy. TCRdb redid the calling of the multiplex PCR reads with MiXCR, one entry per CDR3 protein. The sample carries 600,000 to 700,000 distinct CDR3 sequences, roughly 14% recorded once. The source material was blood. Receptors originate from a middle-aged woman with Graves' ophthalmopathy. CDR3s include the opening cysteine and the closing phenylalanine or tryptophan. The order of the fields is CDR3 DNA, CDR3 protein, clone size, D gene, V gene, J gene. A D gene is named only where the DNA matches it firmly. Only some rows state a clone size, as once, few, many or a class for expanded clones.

cdr3_nt: TGTGCCAGCAGCTGGGACAGGAGCTCCTACGAGCAGTACTTC; cdr3_aa: CASSWDRSSYEQYF; clone_size: many; d_call: TRBD1; v_call: TRBV7-6; j_call: TRBJ2-7
cdr3_nt: TGTGCCAGCAGCTTGTATCGGGAGGACTACGAGCAGTACTTC; cdr3_aa: CASSLYREDYEQYF; clone_size: few; d_call: TRBD2; v_call: TRBV5-6; j_call: TRBJ2-7
cdr3_nt: TGTGCCACGTCGGACAGGTCCCGAATATACGAGCAGTACTTC; cdr3_aa: CATSDRSRIYEQYF; clone_size: many; d_call: TRBD1; v_call: TRBV6-1; j_call: TRBJ2-7
cdr3_nt: TGTGCCAGCTGGTCTCAGCGGCCCGGGGAGCTGTTTTTT; cdr3_aa: CASWSQRPGELFF; clone_size: few; d_call: -; v_call: TRBV6-1; j_call: TRBJ2-2
cdr3_nt: TGTGCCAGCTGGAACAGAATGAATGATATGGTCTTT; cdr3_aa: CASWNRMNDMVF; clone_size: many; d_call: -; v_call: TRBV27; j_call: TRBJ1-1
cdr3_nt: TGTGCCAGCAGCTTAGAAGTGGGTACCGGGGAGCTGTTTTTT; cdr3_aa: CASSLEVGTGELFF; clone_size: many; d_call: -; v_call: TRBV7-6; j_call: TRBJ2-2
cdr3_nt: TGCAACGTTGTCTTCAGCGTAATGAACACTGAAGCTTTCTTT; cdr3_aa: CNVVFSVMNTEAFF; clone_size: many; d_call: -; v_call: TRBV29-1; j_call: TRBJ1-1
cdr3_nt: TGTGCCAGCAGTCACCTACCGTCAGGACTGCCTATGGATCAGCCCCAGCATTTT; cdr3_aa: CASSHLPSGLPMDQPQHF; clone_size: many; d_call: -; v_call: TRBV6-2/TRBV6-3; j_call: TRBJ1-5
cdr3_nt: TGTGCCAGCAGTGATGCTGTGTACCAAGAGACCCAGTACTTC; cdr3_aa: CASSDAVYQETQYF; clone_size: many; d_call: -; v_call: TRBV25-1; j_call: TRBJ2-5
cdr3_nt: TGTGCCAGCAGCTCCCCGGGGTACAATGAGCAGTTCTTC; cdr3_aa: CASSSPGYNEQFF; clone_size: few; d_call: -; v_call: TRBV7-2; j_call: TRBJ2-1
cdr3_nt: TGTGCCAGCAGTGATCCCAGGAACGACAAACCCAATCAGCCCCAGCATTTT; cdr3_aa: CASSDPRNDKPNQPQHF; clone_size: -; d_call: -; v_call: TRBV6-1; j_call: TRBJ1-5
cdr3_nt: TGCAGCGCTGGCGGTAGCGGGAGGCCCCAATTCACCGGGGAGCTGTTTTTT; cdr3_aa: CSAGGSGRPQFTGELFF; clone_size: -; d_call: TRBD2; v_call: TRBV29-1; j_call: TRBJ2-2
cdr3_nt: TGTGCCTGGAGTGGAGGCGGTGGTGACTCTAGCACAGATACGCAGTATTTT; cdr3_aa: CAWSGGGGDSSTDTQYF; clone_size: -; d_call: -; v_call: TRBV30; j_call: TRBJ2-3
cdr3_nt: TGTGCCAGCTCACTTTCACTTGGACAGGGTGAAGCTTTCTTT; cdr3_aa: CASSLSLGQGEAFF; clone_size: -; d_call: TRBD1; v_call: TRBV18; j_call: TRBJ1-1
cdr3_nt: TGTGCCAGCAGTTTCGACAGGGAAAGCTCCTACGAGCAGTACTTC; cdr3_aa: CASSFDRESSYEQYF; clone_size: -; d_call: TRBD1; v_call: TRBV2; j_call: TRBJ2-7
cdr3_nt: TGTGCCAGCAGTGAGGGAGTGGGCGGGGAGCTGTTTTTT; cdr3_aa: CASSEGVGGELFF; clone_size: many; d_call: -; v_call: TRBV28; j_call: TRBJ2-2
cdr3_nt: TGCGCCAGCAGACGTACAGGGGGCGATGGCTATGGCTACACCTTC; cdr3_aa: CASRRTGGDGYGYTF; clone_size: many; d_call: TRBD1; v_call: TRBV5-1; j_call: TRBJ1-2
cdr3_nt: TGTGCCAGCAGTTACGACGGGAGATTGGGGAATGGCTACACCTTC; cdr3_aa: CASSYDGRLGNGYTF; clone_size: many; d_call: -; v_call: TRBV6-5; j_call: TRBJ1-2
cdr3_nt: TGTGCCAGCACCCCTCGGGAGGGGCGGGGAGACGAGCAGTACTTC; cdr3_aa: CASTPREGRGDEQYF; clone_size: -; d_call: TRBD2; v_call: TRBV6-1; j_call: TRBJ2-7
cdr3_nt: TGTGCCAGCGGGGCTGGACTCGGGACGGTCTACGAGCAGTACTTC; cdr3_aa: CASGAGLGTVYEQYF; clone_size: -; d_call: -; v_call: TRBV6-2/TRBV6-3; j_call: TRBJ2-7
cdr3_nt: TGTGCCATCAGTGAGTCAGGCCAGAATCAGCCCCAGCATTTT; cdr3_aa: CAISESGQNQPQHF; clone_size: many; d_call: -; v_call: TRBV10-3; j_call: TRBJ1-5
cdr3_nt: TGTGCCAGCAGTTACTCTGCCACTCTAGCCAAAAACATTCAGTACTTC; cdr3_aa: CASSYSATLAKNIQYF; clone_size: many; d_call: -; v_call: TRBV6-5; j_call: TRBJ2-4
cdr3_nt: TGTGCCAGCAAGCGGCGGTCTGGAAACACCATATATTTT; cdr3_aa: CASKRRSGNTIYF; clone_size: once; d_call: -; v_call: TRBV12-3/TRBV12-4; j_call: TRBJ1-3
cdr3_nt: TGCAGCGGGGAGGGAGTGAACACTGAAGCTTTCTTT; cdr3_aa: CSGEGVNTEAFF; clone_size: few; d_call: -; v_call: TRBV29-1; j_call: TRBJ1-1
cdr3_nt: TGTGCCAGCAGTTTACCCGGACAGGGTACTGCCGGGGAGCTGTTTTTT; cdr3_aa: CASSLPGQGTAGELFF; clone_size: -; d_call: TRBD1; v_call: TRBV28; j_call: TRBJ2-2
cdr3_nt: TGCAGCGTTGACCACGTCCCGGGAGAGACTGAAGCTTTCTTT; cdr3_aa: CSVDHVPGETEAFF; clone_size: many; d_call: -; v_call: TRBV29-1; j_call: TRBJ1-1
cdr3_nt: TGTGCCAGCAGCTTGGCCGGGACACTTAACCCCCTTAGCAATCAGCCCCAGCATTTT; cdr3_aa: CASSLAGTLNPLSNQPQHF; clone_size: many; d_call: -; v_call: TRBV7-2; j_call: TRBJ1-5
cdr3_nt: TGTGCCAGCAGCTTAGGTCGCGGAATGGGACTAGCCAAAAACATTCAGTACTTC; cdr3_aa: CASSLGRGMGLAKNIQYF; clone_size: once; d_call: -; v_call: TRBV11-2; j_call: TRBJ2-4
cdr3_nt: TGTGCCACCAGGGAGAAGACCCAGTACTTC; cdr3_aa: CATREKTQYF; clone_size: -; d_call: -; v_call: TRBV2; j_call: TRBJ2-5
cdr3_nt: TGTGCCAGCAGCTCGCCGAGCGAGAGTCCCTACGAGCAGTACTTC; cdr3_aa: CASSSPSESPYEQYF; clone_size: many; d_call: -; v_call: TRBV6-2/TRBV6-3; j_call: TRBJ2-7
cdr3_nt: TGTGCCAGCAGCACCTATACAGGTCCTAGTCAGCCCCAGCATTTT; cdr3_aa: CASSTYTGPSQPQHF; clone_size: many; d_call: -; v_call: TRBV7-2; j_call: TRBJ1-5
cdr3_nt: TGTGCCACCAGCATCGGGTTTGGGGCCTACGAGCAGTACTTC; cdr3_aa: CATSIGFGAYEQYF; clone_size: many; d_call: -; v_call: TRBV15; j_call: TRBJ2-7
cdr3_nt: TGTGCCAGTAGTTTGGAAAGCACAGATACGCAGTATTTT; cdr3_aa: CASSLESTDTQYF; clone_size: few; d_call: -; v_call: TRBV19; j_call: TRBJ2-3
cdr3_nt: TGTGCCAGCAGTGACGAGGGGACGAACACTGAAGCTTTCTTT; cdr3_aa: CASSDEGTNTEAFF; clone_size: many; d_call: -; v_call: TRBV6-1; j_call: TRBJ1-1
cdr3_nt: TGCAGTGCACCCCCCGGTCGACCGCTTGAAGCTTTCTTT; cdr3_aa: CSAPPGRPLEAFF; clone_size: many; d_call: -; v_call: TRBV20-1; j_call: TRBJ1-1
cdr3_nt: TGTGCCAGCAGTCAGGGGCCGTACTCCAAAGAGGCCCAGTGCTTC; cdr3_aa: CASSQGPYSKEAQCF; clone_size: -; d_call: -; v_call: TRBV12-3/TRBV12-4; j_call: TRBJ2-5
cdr3_nt: TGTGCCAGCAGCTTGTTTGGGTCGGACACTGAAGCTTTCTTT; cdr3_aa: CASSLFGSDTEAFF; clone_size: -; d_call: -; v_call: TRBV5-6; j_call: TRBJ1-1